This paragraph covers one T cell receptor (beta chain) sequence. Antigen: not known. Using immunoSEQ multiplex PCR, the repertoire was profiled, and TCRdb retains in-frame clones only, with some absent. The table has over 100,000 clones, approximately 90% seen once. This sample was taken from a study of identifying expanded T cells in peripheral blood. With 2 bases clipped from V and 9 bases from J, the junction kept 8 bases outside the gene matches. The length of the CDR3 is 15 residues. Germline loops: CDR1 SGHNT, CDR2 YENEEA. Regarding the study as a whole: Differentially abundant clones: roughly 1.3 between replicates, approximately 15 at 2 to 3 weeks, less than 20 at four. Clone count variance between roughly 2-week samples rose with total template count.

No infections or other immune events were documented during collection. The clonotype comes from a person aged 18 to 70 in good health. The chain links TRBV11-3 to TRBJ2-1, with 9 bases identical to TRBD1. The sequencing input was blood. CDR3 protein: CASSLQGGQGGEQFF. CDR3 nucleotides: TGTGCCAGCAGCTTACAGGGGGGACAGGGCGGTGAGCAGTTCTTC.